This TCR beta chain was captured in a study of CD8 T cells in Susac syndrome. Study background: Active disease was present in about 6 of the sequenced Susac syndrome patients, whereas eight or nine of them were in remission.

Germline V CDR1 and CDR2: SGHDN, FVKESK. This CDR3 spans 14 amino acids. V was trimmed by 1 base and J by 4 bases, leaving 9 bases between them. RNA in amounts of about 0.5 to 1 ug was reverse transcribed with random hexamers. The method of amplification for TCR beta CDR3 was immunoSEQ multiplex PCR, covering 54 Vbeta and 13 Jbeta. TCRdb ran MiXCR on the immunoSEQ multiplex PCR reads and lists one entry per CDR3 protein. The table includes roughly 130,000 distinct CDR3 sequences, 96% detected once. While CD8+ and CD4+ T cells were isolated negatively, TEMRA cells were enriched by FACS. Study observations and caveats: CD4+ T cell repertoires in Susac syndrome exhibited no evidence of clonal expansion.

For this clonotype: Its specificity is not known.

Sequenced: CD4+ T cells from PBMCs. The chain recombines TRBV14 with TRBJ2-3, with D unclear. The TCR comes from a human donor with Susac syndrome. CDR3 sequence: CASSQARVPDTQYF. DNA for the CDR3: TGTGCCAGCAGCCAAGCGCGAGTCCCAGATACGCAGTATTTT.